What follows describes a single T cell receptor (beta chain). Nashville, Tennessee was home to all donors, who were Caucasian adults. Data came from immunoSEQ multiplex PCR; TCRdb stores just in-frame clones and leaves some out. In the table there are a few hundred thousand clones, around 80% of which are singletons. The data originate from a study of shared clonotypes between healthy human individuals. This CDR3 spans 18 amino acids. V lost 5 bases and J lost 8, with 28 bases in between. Germline assignment: CDR1 SGHNT and CDR2 YYREEE (reference sequence). This sequence originates from a woman between 40 and 50 years old in good health. Some clones in this sample may be carry-over from other donors' samples. Specimen: PBMCs. This chain links TRBV5-4 with TRBJ2-2; D possibly corresponds to TRBD1 (9 bases). CDR3 nucleotides: TGTGCCAGCAGTAGTGGACAGGGGTTGGCGGGAGGTCGTGGGGAGCTGTTTTTT. It encodes CASSSGQGLAGGRGELFF.